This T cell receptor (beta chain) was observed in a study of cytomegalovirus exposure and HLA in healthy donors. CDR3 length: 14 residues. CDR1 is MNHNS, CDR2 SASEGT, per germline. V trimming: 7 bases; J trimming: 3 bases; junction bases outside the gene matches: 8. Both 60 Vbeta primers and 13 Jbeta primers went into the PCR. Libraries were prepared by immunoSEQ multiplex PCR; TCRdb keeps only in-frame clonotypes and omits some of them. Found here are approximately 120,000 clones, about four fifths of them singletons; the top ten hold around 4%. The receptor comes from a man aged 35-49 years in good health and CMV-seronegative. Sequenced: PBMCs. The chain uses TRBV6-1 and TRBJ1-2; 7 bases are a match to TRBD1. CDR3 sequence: CASKGSGGDYGYTF. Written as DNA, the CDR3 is TGTGCCAGCAAAGGTTCAGGGGGAGACTATGGCTACACCTTC.